The clone carrying this TCR beta chain was picked up many times. What it binds is not known. These data belong to a study of regulatory T cells in long-lasting Graves disease. The CDR3 extends over 18 amino acids. CDR1 MNHNS and CDR2 SASEGT come from the germline V gene. The V segment lost 4 bases and the J segment 6 bases; nucleotides outside the gene matches: 16. Documented time point: persistent/refractory GD, antithyroid drugs over 5 years with positive TRAb. Isolated PBMC RNA provided the starting material for the TCR library. Study-wide findings and caveats: New patients shared about 910 public clonotypes, and persistent patients shared more, with 2,741. TCR diversity was lower in persistent than newly diagnosed Graves' disease.

The TCR beta library used iRepertoire HTBI primers with Arm-PCR amplification of CDR3. TCRdb independently ran MiXCR on the multiplex PCR reads; one entry per CDR3 protein. The sample lists about 290,000 distinct CDR3 sequences; around 21% were seen once. The sample consisted of peripheral blood mononuclear cells (PBMCs), taken when the disease was refractory, from a patient treated with antithyroid drugs. This chain uses TRBV6-1 with TRBJ2-2; TRBD2 aligns across 8 bases. This TCR was recovered from a female donor with Graves disease. The DNA of the CDR3 is TGTGCCAGCAGTGGAAGACGGGAGGGCCCTTTCGTACCCGGGGAGCTGTTTTTT. It encodes CASSGRREGPFVPGELFF.